This T cell receptor beta chain emerged from a study of cytomegalovirus exposure and HLA in healthy donors. Only a few counts were recorded for this clone. As yet, its antigen is unknown. CDR3 length equals 13 residues. Germline V gene data show CDR1 as MDHEN and CDR2 as SYDVKM. Trimming removed 5 bases from V and 0 bases from J; junction bases left unmatched: 1. This PCR relied on a set of 60 Vbeta primers and 13 Jbeta primers. Some clones are missing from TCRdb's copy, which holds only in-frame ones; the method was immunoSEQ multiplex PCR. This table has under 110,000 clones, about two thirds appearing once. Study results and caveats: Earlier findings revealed that most TCR beta V segments proved productive either about 87% or about 30% of the time. Researchers reported that a few CMV-associated chains were confirmed in vitro as CMV antigen-specific. Later on, an analysis tied some 17,000 TCR beta sequences to HLA alleles at 0.05 false discovery rate. Reports showed the classifier diagnosing cytomegalovirus status with high specificity and sensitivity.

The source of this sequence is a boy younger than 18 in good health and CMV-seronegative. Sequencing was carried out using PBMCs. The V gene is TRBV28, the J gene TRBJ2-7; 7 nucleotides line up with TRBD2. CDR3 sequence (DNA): TGTGCCAGCAGTGGCGGGAGCTCCTACGAGCAGTACTTC. It translates to CASSGGSSYEQYF. Full variable domain (outside the CDR3, taken from reference TRBV28 and TRBJ2-7): DVKVTQSSRYLVKRTGEKVFLECVQDMDHENMFWYRQDPGLGLRLIYFSYDVKMKEKGDIPEGYSVSREKKERFSLILESASTNQTSMYLCASSGGSSYEQYFGPGTRLTVT.